This note documents a single TCR beta chain sequence. Its antigen remains unidentified. Per-nucleotide qualities are absent, and no much larger clonotype sits a single base away. Other DNA sequences of this sample code for an identical CDR3. The source of the sample is a study of shared clonotypes between healthy human individuals (dated by TCRdb to between 2020 and 2021). Notes on the research overall: The cohort comprised a couple of women and a few men aged 18 to 49 years. For each donor, three plates each were used for CD4 naive and CD4 memory, two plates were used for CD8 naive, and one plate was used for CD8 memory. Each donor's leukapheresis produced roughly between about 0.85 and 10 billion PBMCs. To estimate repertoire size and how much clonotype sharing occurs between individuals, the study deeply sequenced the blood TCR repertoires of five or six healthy adults. Different laboratories and diverse techniques were used to prepare libraries and sequence TCR repertoires, to increase sequencing depth and limit assay-specific biases. Overall study outcomes, separate from this receptor: Pairwise subsampling led to the expectation that sequencing depth would affect the degree of clonotype sharing among donors. Sampling was restricted to blood, and TCR repertoires in tissues likely differ from the TCR repertoires found in blood. Higher generation probabilities were observed for clonotypes shared by all four sorted-subset donors than for non-shared clonotypes. Estimated clonotype richness was generally larger for naive than for memory subsets. Rarefaction of sorted-subset datasets indicated incomplete sequencing despite the large sequencing depth. Because the study included a small number of donors, the genetic and exposure-history diversity represented was limited. When several donors were compared, the shared fraction of clonotypes was approximately 5% for naive CD4, around 3.5% for naive CD8, 2% to 2.5% for memory CD4, and under 0.5% for memory CD8.

CD8 naive samples consisted of CD45RO-negative cells that were positively selected for CCR7, yielding a CD45RA+CCR7+ population without TemRA cells. The donors were healthy, HIV-negative adults who had no recently reported acute infections or vaccinations. All donors were Caucasian adults living in Nashville, Tennessee, USA. Blood was obtained by leukapheresis, after which PBMCs were separated by Ficoll-Histopaque density gradient centrifugation and cryopreserved in liquid nitrogen vapor phase. Purity and quantity of every magnetically sorted T cell population were checked by analytical flow cytometry. Each sorted fraction had its genomic DNA isolated and then quantified by UV absorbance on a Nanodrop 2000c. Its CDR3 holds 13 amino acids, cysteine through phenylalanine. The entry retains the CDR3 DNA only, 39 bases that are in frame from base 1. At the junction V is shortened by 3 bases and J by 3 bases, with 9 bases in between. Taken from the germline V gene (reference sequence), the CDR1 and CDR2 loops are SEHNR and FQNEAQ.

Using the deep immunoSEQ assay, multiplex PCR amplified TCR CDR3 regions from genomic DNA. Extracted genomic DNA from each cell subset was spread evenly across all wells of several immunoSEQ 96-well plates, with each plate serving as a replicate. For sorted subsets, each replicate PCR was loaded with roughly 0.2 ug genomic DNA, equivalent to 30,000 to 35,000 T cell genomes. Purified libraries were measured with a Qubit 3.0 fluorometer, size-checked on a Bioanalyzer 2100, and measured again with the KAPA Library Quantification kit. Every immunoSEQ 96-well plate was sequenced on a separate single-read 150-cycle Illumina NextSeq 550 flow cell. In the paper's pipeline: Because only junctional sequences without quality scores were contained in the immunoSEQ output, filtering matching that applied to full-length reads could not be performed. Sequences were annotated with PyIR, a Python wrapper for IgBLAST v1.9, using IMGT germline references to assign V/J genes and CDR3. Any read was removed if the V/J assignment was weak (E-value above 1e-6), the CDR3 was missing, or the read contained stop codons, out-of-frame junctions, or ambiguous translated residues. V3J clonotypes were defined as sequences sharing an identical inferred V gene, J gene, and CDR3 amino acid sequence. To compute the percentage overlap between repertoires, the number of shared unique clonotypes was divided by the size of the smaller repertoire. RTK rarefaction, the Chao1 estimator, and Recon v2.1 estimates of unobserved clonotypes were used to assess repertoire richness. Generation probabilities for all TCRbeta clonotypes obtained by the gDNA method from several donors were computed using OLGA. TCRdb limited this immuneACCESS table to in-frame rearrangements with V and J called. A share of clones is missing; checked studies link under half to unresolved V genes, and the rest is unexplained. V, J and clone size reflect that table, while D and trimming were determined from the DNA. A total of millions of clones appear in this sample, about 95% of them only once. The ten largest clones take up 1% to 1.3% of the sample.

The V gene is TRBV7-9 and the J gene is TRBJ2-7; the D gene is possibly TRBD1, with 5 bases matching. This receptor was taken from a man aged 18 to 35 in good health. Sequencing used naive CD8+ T cells sorted from blood. The cell subset or site label here, explained by the study, means: CD45RA+CCR7+. The CDR3 region has the sequence CASSLRDSYEQYF. The DNA sequence is as follows: TGTGCCAGCAGCTTGAGAGACAGCTACGAGCAGTACTTC.